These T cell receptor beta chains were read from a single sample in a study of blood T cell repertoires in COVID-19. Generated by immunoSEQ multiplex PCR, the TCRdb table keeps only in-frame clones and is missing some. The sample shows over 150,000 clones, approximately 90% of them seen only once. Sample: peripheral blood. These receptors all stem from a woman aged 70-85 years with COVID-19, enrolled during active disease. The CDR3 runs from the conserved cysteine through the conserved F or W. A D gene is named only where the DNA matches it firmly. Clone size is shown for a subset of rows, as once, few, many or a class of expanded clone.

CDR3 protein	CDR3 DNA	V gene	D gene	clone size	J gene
CASSPTVYREKLFF	TGTGCCAGCAGTCCGACAGTCTACCGGGAAAAACTGTTTTTT	TRBV28	NA	NA	TRBJ1-4
CAISSGQGNQPQHF	TGTGCCATCAGCAGTGGACAGGGCAATCAGCCCCAGCATTTT	TRBV10-3	TRBD1	NA	TRBJ1-5
CASSSPGQGAHEQYF	TGTGCCAGCAGTTCGCCGGGACAGGGGGCGCACGAGCAGTACTTC	TRBV6-5	TRBD1	once	TRBJ2-7
CASSGGPSGISYEQYF	TGTGCCAGCAGCGGAGGGCCTAGCGGGATCTCCTACGAGCAGTACTTC	TRBV27	TRBD2	NA	TRBJ2-7
CASSSGSGNTIYF	TGTGCCAGCAGTTCAGGGTCTGGAAACACCATATATTTT	TRBV12-3/TRBV12-4	NA	NA	TRBJ1-3
CATSFRPWTDSNQPQHF	TGTGCCACCAGCTTCCGACCCTGGACTGACTCCAATCAGCCCCAGCATTTT	TRBV15	NA	NA	TRBJ1-5
CASSYKYEQYF	TGTGCCAGCAGTTATAAATACGAGCAGTACTTC	TRBV6-5	NA	few	TRBJ2-7
CAWSHFSNQPQHF	TGTGCCTGGTCACATTTTAGCAATCAGCCCCAGCATTTT	TRBV30	NA	NA	TRBJ1-5
CASSLDSVGNQPQHF	TGCGCCAGCAGCTTGGACAGTGTCGGCAATCAGCCCCAGCATTTT	TRBV5-1	NA	NA	TRBJ1-5
CASSPLADRNTEAFF	TGTGCCAGCTCACCACTTGCAGACAGGAACACTGAAGCTTTCTTT	TRBV18	NA	NA	TRBJ1-1
CASSFMRLNTDTQYF	TGTGCCAGCAGTTTTATGAGACTCAACACAGATACGCAGTATTTT	TRBV28	NA	NA	TRBJ2-3
CASSLLAGVYNEQFF	TGTGCCAGCAGTTTGCTAGCGGGGGTCTACAATGAGCAGTTCTTC	TRBV6-6	TRBD2	once	TRBJ2-1
CASSQGGIPSTDTQYF	TGTGCCAGCAGCCAGGGGGGGATACCTAGCACAGATACGCAGTATTTT	TRBV14	TRBD2	NA	TRBJ2-3
CASSFSSTEAFF	TGTGCCAGCAGCTTTTCGTCCACTGAAGCTTTCTTT	TRBV11-2	NA	NA	TRBJ1-1
CASSYEGASGANVLTF	TGTGCCAGCAGTTATGAGGGGGCCTCTGGGGCCAACGTCCTGACTTTC	TRBV6-5	TRBD1	NA	TRBJ2-6
CATLTPTGTVSYNEQFF	TGTGCCACCCTTACTCCAACCGGGACAGTCTCCTACAATGAGCAGTTCTTC	TRBV28	TRBD1	NA	TRBJ2-1
CASSRGVAGETQYF	TGTGCCAGCAGCCGGGGTGTGGCAGGAGAGACCCAGTACTTC	TRBV5-4	NA	NA	TRBJ2-5
CASSPEARFFNEQFF	TGTGCCAGCAGCCCCGAGGCCCGGTTTTTCAATGAGCAGTTCTTC	TRBV3-1/TRBV3-2	NA	NA	TRBJ2-1
CASSTYYEQYF	TGTGCCAGCAGCACCTACTACGAGCAGTACTTC	TRBV5-6	NA	few	TRBJ2-7
CASSEGTVTDTQYF	TGTGCCAGCAGCGAGGGCACAGTGACAGATACGCAGTATTTT	TRBV11-3	NA	NA	TRBJ2-3
CSVSGGDVTEAFF	TGCAGCGTTTCTGGGGGGGATGTCACTGAAGCTTTCTTT	TRBV29-1	NA	NA	TRBJ1-1
CASSQGLAGVLEQYF	TGTGCCAGCAGCCAGGGACTAGCGGGAGTTCTTGAGCAGTACTTC	TRBV3-1/TRBV3-2	TRBD2	NA	TRBJ2-7
CASSLGGILAGAKEQYF	TGTGCCAGCAGCTTGGGGGGGATTCTAGCGGGAGCAAAGGAGCAGTACTTC	TRBV5-4	TRBD2	NA	TRBJ2-7
CASSPQPGQGKAFF	TGCGCCAGCAGCCCTCAACCAGGACAGGGCAAGGCTTTCTTT	TRBV5-1	TRBD1	NA	TRBJ1-1
CAWRDSSLSNQPQHF	TGTGCCTGGCGGGACAGTTCCCTCTCCAATCAGCCCCAGCATTTT	TRBV30	TRBD1	NA	TRBJ1-5
CASSLYGQAPGETQYF	TGTGCCAGCAGCTTGTACGGACAGGCCCCGGGAGAGACCCAGTACTTC	TRBV5-4	TRBD1	NA	TRBJ2-5
CASSIRPAGRANTGELFF	TGTGCCAGCAGTATCCGCCCAGCCGGGCGGGCGAACACCGGGGAGCTGTTTTTT	TRBV27	NA	NA	TRBJ2-2
CASSQDHGTSGTGELFF	TGTGCCAGCAGCCAAGATCACGGGACTAGCGGGACCGGGGAGCTGTTTTTT	TRBV3-1/TRBV3-2	TRBD2	NA	TRBJ2-2
CSVGDSPYGYTF	TGCAGCGTTGGGGACAGCCCCTACGGCTACACCTTC	TRBV29-1	TRBD1	few	TRBJ1-2
CASRLAGGGTDTQYF	TGTGCCAGCAGGCTAGCGGGAGGTGGCACAGATACGCAGTATTTT	TRBV28	TRBD2	NA	TRBJ2-3
CASSQGLALDTGELFF	TGTGCCAGCAGCCAGGGACTAGCGCTTGACACCGGGGAGCTGTTTTTT	TRBV11-3	TRBD2	NA	TRBJ2-2
CASSIGEGWQPQHF	TGTGCCAGTAGTATAGGGGAGGGCTGGCAGCCCCAGCATTTT	TRBV19	NA	NA	TRBJ1-5
CASSLSRREEKLFF	TGTGCCAGCAGCCTGTCACGGCGGGAGGAAAAACTGTTTTTT	TRBV3-1/TRBV3-2	NA	NA	TRBJ1-4
CASSYGTDFMNTEAFF	TGTGCCAGCAGTTACGGGACAGATTTCATGAACACTGAAGCTTTCTTT	TRBV6-5	TRBD1	NA	TRBJ1-1
CASRMGQGSHNEQFF	TGTGCCAGCAGGATGGGACAGGGTTCCCACAATGAGCAGTTCTTC	TRBV5-4	TRBD1	NA	TRBJ2-1
CAWTLTGHYGYTF	TGTGCCTGGACACTGACAGGGCACTATGGCTACACCTTC	TRBV30	TRBD1	NA	TRBJ1-2
CASSPWLGRGTGANVLTF	TGTGCCAGCAGCCCTTGGTTGGGCAGGGGGACTGGGGCCAACGTCCTGACTTTC	TRBV9	TRBD1	few	TRBJ2-6
CASTDSGHSGNTIYF	TGTGCCAGTACCGACTCGGGACACTCTGGAAACACCATATATTTT	TRBV19	NA	NA	TRBJ1-3
CASSNSGLVLFSYEQYF	TGTGCCAGCAGCAATTCAGGGTTAGTCCTCTTCTCCTACGAGCAGTACTTC	TRBV21-1	NA	once	TRBJ2-7
CASSPQGQIYGYTF	TGTGCCAGCAGCCCGCAGGGACAGATCTATGGCTACACCTTC	TRBV7-9	TRBD1	NA	TRBJ1-2
CASSVGVEGRSPLHF	TGTGCCAGCAGCGTAGGGGTGGAGGGTAGGTCACCCCTCCACTTT	TRBV9	NA	NA	TRBJ1-6
CASSTRTSDYNEQFF	TGTGCCAGCAGTACGCGGACTAGCGACTACAATGAGCAGTTCTTC	TRBV2	TRBD2	NA	TRBJ2-1
CASSPTGFLGEQYF	TGCGCCAGCAGTCCGACAGGCTTCTTGGGCGAGCAGTACTTC	TRBV5-1	NA	NA	TRBJ2-7
CASSQSLAGNSPDTQYF	TGCGCCAGCAGCCAATCCCTAGCGGGAAACTCTCCAGATACGCAGTATTTT	TRBV4-3	TRBD2	NA	TRBJ2-3
CASSVGSGATNEKLFF	TGTGCCAGCAGCGTAGGGTCGGGAGCAACTAATGAAAAACTGTTTTTT	TRBV9	NA	NA	TRBJ1-4
CASSTPGTEAFF	TGTGCCAGCAGTACACCCGGGACAGAAGCTTTCTTT	TRBV28	NA	NA	TRBJ1-1
CASSKVGGTSYNEQFF	TGTGCCAGCAGCAAAGTGGGAGGGACTTCATACAATGAGCAGTTCTTC	TRBV21-1	NA	NA	TRBJ2-1
CASSLGAQETQYF	TGTGCCAGCAGCTTAGGGGCCCAAGAGACCCAGTACTTC	TRBV7-2	NA	NA	TRBJ2-5
CASSPLGGSTEAFF	TGTGCCAGCAGTCCGCTCGGTGGGAGTACTGAAGCTTTCTTT	TRBV6-5	NA	NA	TRBJ1-1
CASSSPPGSAFF	TGTGCCAGCAGCTCCCCCCCCGGGTCCGCGTTCTTC	TRBV7-2	NA	once	TRBJ2-1
CASSSEADPFLYEQYF	TGTGCCAGCAGCTCCGAGGCCGACCCCTTTCTCTACGAGCAGTACTTC	TRBV5-5	NA	NA	TRBJ2-7
CASSDGDSFSYEQYF	TGTGCCAGTAGTGACGGGGACAGTTTCTCCTACGAGCAGTACTTC	TRBV19	TRBD1	NA	TRBJ2-7
CASSLLGTVREQFF	TGTGCCAGCAGCTTATTAGGGACAGTGCGTGAGCAGTTCTTC	TRBV11-3	TRBD1	NA	TRBJ2-1
CASSSEGGSEQYF	TGTGCCAGTAGTTCCGAGGGGGGGAGCGAGCAGTACTTC	TRBV19	NA	NA	TRBJ2-7
CASNGLNTDTQYF	TGTGCCAGCAATGGACTAAACACAGATACGCAGTATTTT	TRBV6-5	NA	NA	TRBJ2-3
CASSLVDNGYTF	TGTGCCAGCAGCTTAGTAGACAATGGCTACACCTTC	TRBV7-9	NA	few	TRBJ1-2
CASSPGQVNTEAFF	TGTGCCAGCAGCCCCGGACAGGTGAACACTGAAGCTTTCTTT	TRBV7-3	TRBD1	NA	TRBJ1-1
CASSSRLLAERIKGETQYF	TGTGCCAGCAGCAGTCGGTTACTAGCGGAGAGGATTAAGGGAGAGACCCAGTACTTC	TRBV21-1	NA	NA	TRBJ2-5
CASSEHPFQSYEQYF	TGTGCCAGCAGCGAACATCCCTTCCAGTCCTACGAGCAGTACTTC	TRBV7-9	NA	NA	TRBJ2-7